Below are 13 T cell receptor beta chains sequenced from a single sample in a study of blood T cell dynamics during melanoma immunotherapy. Assay used: immunoSEQ multiplex PCR; TCRdb lists only in-frame clones, some missing. Among 9,900 or so clones, approximately 90% were seen once, and the ten largest hold about 9.4%. The time point was: pre-treatment baseline. The source material was blood, sampled from a patient treated with checkpoint blockade. All receptors derive from a human donor with melanoma.

This chain joins TRBV30 and TRBJ1-4, with D hard to call. Trimming stripped 1 base from V and 8 bases from J, with 11 bases between. The CDR3 is 13 residues long. CDR1 and CDR2 (germline): GTSNPN, SVGIG (reference sequence). CDR3 residues: CAWSDGREEKLFF. The CDR3 DNA reads TGTGCCTGGAGTGATGGAAGGGAGGAAAAACTGTTTTTT.

The chain uses TRBV2 and TRBJ2-3; D is unclear. CDR3 length: 15 residues. Per the germline V gene, CDR1 is SNHLY and CDR2 is FYNNEI. V lost 2 bases to trimming and J lost 1 base, with 10 bases between them. Written as DNA, the CDR3 is TGTGCCAGCAGTGAACGGTTCCCCCGCACAGATACGCAGTATTTT. Residues: CASSERFPRTDTQYF.

The CDR3 loop is CSAPSYNEQFF. In DNA, the CDR3 is TGCAGTGCTCCTAGCTACAATGAGCAGTTCTTC. This chain uses TRBV20-1 with TRBJ2-1; D unresolved. V was shortened by 5 bases and J by 3 bases, with 5 bases between the two germline ends. This CDR3 has 11 residues. Looked up from germline, CDR1 is DFQATT and CDR2 is SNEGSKA (reference sequence).

This clone was detected a few times. V and J are TRBV5-4 and TRBJ2-6; a weak D match, TRBD1 (5 bases). Trimming pared 4 bases from V and 2 bases from J, leaving 7 bases between. The CDR3 runs to 14 residues. CDR1 SGHNT and CDR2 YYREEE come from the germline V gene (reference sequence). CDR3 coding DNA: TGTGCCAGCAGCCAGGGTGCTGGGGCCAACGTCCTGACTTTC. Encoded protein: CASSQGAGANVLTF.

This clone was picked up a small number of times. This chain connects TRBV11-1 to TRBJ2-3, with D maybe TRBD1 (5 bases). CDR1 and CDR2 (germline): SGHAT, FQDESV (reference sequence). The CDR3 runs to 14 residues. The ends were cut back, 6 bases at V and 6 bases at J, with 16 bases in the middle. CDR3 in DNA: TGTGCCAGCAGTTGGGGCGTCGGTGGGGATACGCAGTATTTT. This gives the protein CASSWGVGGDTQYF.

The chain combines TRBV5-8 with TRBJ2-3; TRBD1 matches 7 bases. The CDR3 is made up of 18 amino acids. From germline, CDR1 is SGHTS and CDR2 YDEGEE. With 4 bases clipped from V and 6 bases from J, the junction kept 20 bases outside the gene matches. The CDR3 DNA reads as TGTGCCAGCAGCATCCCGAAAAAATCCTTAGGGGGCTACGATACGCAGTATTTT. It codes for CASSIPKKSLGGYDTQYF.

The V gene is TRBV21-1, the J gene TRBJ1-6. TRBV21-1 is deemed a pseudogene. The CDR3 extends over 14 amino acids. In DNA form, the CDR3 reads TGTGCCACCCGCCGGAAAGGGTATAATTCACCCCTCCACTTT. Translating gives CATRRKGYNSPLHF.

The DNA for the CDR3 is TGCGCCAGCAGCTTCCGACTGGGCCAGCGGGGGGGCACCACCGGGGAGCTGTTTTTT. Its translation: CASSFRLGQRGGTTGELFF. The rearrangement links TRBV4-1 to TRBJ2-2; 10 bases fit TRBD2. The CDR3 covers 19 residues. V lost 5 bases to trimming and J lost 4 bases; unmatched junction nucleotides: 16. Germline CDR1 MGHRA, CDR2 YSYEKL.

This clone has only one observation. This chain uses TRBV6-5 with TRBJ2-1; D unclear. Germline V lookup: CDR1 MNHEY, CDR2 SVGAGI. V was shortened by 6 bases and J by 2 bases, with 5 bases between the two germline ends. The CDR3 consists of 12 residues. The chain's CDR3 is CASRGTYNEQFF. The CDR3, as DNA: TGTGCCAGCAGAGGAACCTACAATGAGCAGTTCTTC.

The chain carries TRBV2 and TRBJ2-1; D unclear. Germline CDR1 and CDR2: SNHLY and FYNNEI. V lost 3 bases and J 4 bases, leaving 1 base between the germline ends. CDR3 length equals 11 residues. This CDR3 reads CASSEYNEQFF. As DNA, the CDR3 is TGTGCCAGCAGTGAGTACAATGAGCAGTTCTTC.

The V gene is TRBV18, the J gene TRBJ2-2; 13 nucleotides line up with TRBD2. This CDR3 is 17 amino acids long. The trim removed 6 bases at V and 0 bases at J, leaving 4 bases unmatched. Germline V lookup: CDR1 KGHSH, CDR2 LQKENI. Here the CDR3 reads CASSWTSGGANTGELFF. CDR3 nucleotides: TGTGCCAGCTCTTGGACTAGCGGGGGCGCGAACACCGGGGAGCTGTTTTTT.

CDR3: CASSRDVTQYF. CDR3 in DNA: TGCGCCAGCAGCCGGGATGTAACGCAGTATTTT. The gene calls are TRBV4-1 and TRBJ2-3; D gene ambiguous. The V and J ends lost 4 bases and 9 bases respectively, with 8 bases between them. Germline V gene data show CDR1 as MGHRA and CDR2 as YSYEKL. The CDR3 has 11 amino acids.

A single count supports this clone. The chain employs TRBV18 and TRBJ1-1; perhaps TRBD1 as D (6 bases). Trimming pared 2 bases from V and 11 bases from J, leaving 12 bases between. CDR3 size: 12 residues. Germline assignment: CDR1 KGHSH and CDR2 LQKENI. CDR3 loop: CASSPGGMGAFF. Written as DNA, the CDR3 is TGTGCCAGCTCACCAGGGGGCATGGGGGCTTTCTTT.